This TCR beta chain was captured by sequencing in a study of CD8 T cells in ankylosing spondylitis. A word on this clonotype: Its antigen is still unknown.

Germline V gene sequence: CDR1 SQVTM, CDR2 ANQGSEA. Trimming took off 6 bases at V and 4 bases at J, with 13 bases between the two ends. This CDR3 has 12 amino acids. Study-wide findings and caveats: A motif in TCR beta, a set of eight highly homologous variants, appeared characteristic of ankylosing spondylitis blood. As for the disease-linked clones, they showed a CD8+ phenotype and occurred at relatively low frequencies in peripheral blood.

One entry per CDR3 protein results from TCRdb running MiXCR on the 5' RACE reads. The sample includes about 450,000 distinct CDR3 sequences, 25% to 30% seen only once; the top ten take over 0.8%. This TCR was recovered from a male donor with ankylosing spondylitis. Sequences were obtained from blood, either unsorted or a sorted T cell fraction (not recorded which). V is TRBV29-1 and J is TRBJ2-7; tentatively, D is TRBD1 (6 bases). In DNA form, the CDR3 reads TGCAGCGTGTCCCGGGACACGTACGAGCAGTACTTC. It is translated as CSVSRDTYEQYF.